Below, one T cell receptor (beta chain) is given with its context. As yet, its antigen is unknown. CDR1 and CDR2 from the germline V gene are KGHSY and FQNENV. The CDR3 covers 16 residues. The V gene end was trimmed by 5 bases and the J gene end by 2 bases; junction bases not matched to a gene: 11. The record originates from a study of T cell clones after liver transplantation. Background on the study: Post-transplant blood was tracked for graft-donor-reactive T cell clones identified in a pre-transplant mixed lymphocyte reaction. Patients counted as tolerant after at least one year off all immunosuppression, enzymes not exceeding twice normal. Draws occurred before transplant, before withdrawal, and after complete or failed withdrawal. Points from the study as a whole: Graft donor-reactive T cells may have migrated into the graft rather than being deleted.

Only in-frame clones appear in the TCRdb table, and some are missing; sequencing was by immunoSEQ multiplex PCR. Of under 15,000 clones in the sample, over 65% were seen once. This receptor was taken from a human patient who received a liver transplant. Some T cells may be the graft donor's. The V and J genes are TRBV16 and TRBJ2-7, with 8 bases fitting TRBD1. Sequenced material: CD8+ T cells from blood, taken at the 22-month timepoint. The CDR3 DNA follows: TGTGCCAGCAGCGTCCGGCTCCGGGACAGGCCCTACGAGCAGTACTTC. Protein product: CASSVRLRDRPYEQYF.